The T cell receptor (beta chain) described here comes from a study of cytomegalovirus exposure and HLA in healthy donors. Study conclusions and caveats: Common viral pathogens seemed to be connected with several of the most significant clusters, according to a later analysis.

60 Vbeta and 13 Jbeta primers were used in PCR. This table comes from immunoSEQ multiplex PCR, and its TCRdb copy is limited to in-frame clones, with some not included. The data hold 90,000 to 120,000 clones, with around 60% observed a single time. Of note for this clone: The antigen remains undetermined.

The sample comprised PBMCs. The receptor was derived from a man aged 25-40 years in good health and CMV-seropositive.

The DNA for the CDR3 is TGTGCCAGCAGCTCCCGAGGTGGGCAGGGGAAAATCTCAGATACGCAGTATTTT. Residues: CASSSRGGQGKISDTQYF. The V and J genes are TRBV11-2 and TRBJ2-3, with D maybe TRBD1 (6 bases). Germline CDR1 SGHAT, CDR2 FQNNGV. Between the trimmed V and J ends, which lost 4 bases and 4 bases, there was a span of 24 bases. This CDR3 comprises 18 residues.